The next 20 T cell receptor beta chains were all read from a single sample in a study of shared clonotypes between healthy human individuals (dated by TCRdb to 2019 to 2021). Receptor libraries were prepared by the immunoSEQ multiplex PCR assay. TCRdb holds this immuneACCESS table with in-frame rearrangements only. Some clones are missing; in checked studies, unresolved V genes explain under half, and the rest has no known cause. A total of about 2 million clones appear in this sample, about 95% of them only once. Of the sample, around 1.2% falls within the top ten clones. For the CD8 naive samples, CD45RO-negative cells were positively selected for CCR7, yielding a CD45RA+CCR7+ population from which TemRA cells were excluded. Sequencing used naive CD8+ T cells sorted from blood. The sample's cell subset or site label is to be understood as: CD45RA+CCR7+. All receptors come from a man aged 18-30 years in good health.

The CDR3 reads CASSQDRGFQETQYF. The CDR3 nucleotides read TGCGCCAGCAGCCAAGATAGAGGATTCCAAGAGACCCAGTACTTC. This sequence joins TRBV4-3 and TRBJ2-5, with unresolved D. The length of the CDR3 is 15 residues. V gave up 0 bases and J gave up 1 base, with 9 bases separating them. CDR1 is LGHNA, CDR2 YSLEER, per germline.

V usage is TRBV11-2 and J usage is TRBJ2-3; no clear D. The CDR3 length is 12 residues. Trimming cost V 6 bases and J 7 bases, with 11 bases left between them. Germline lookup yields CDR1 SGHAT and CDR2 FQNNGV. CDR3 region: CASREPPHTQYF. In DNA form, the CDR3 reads TGTGCCAGCAGAGAGCCTCCACATACGCAGTATTTT.

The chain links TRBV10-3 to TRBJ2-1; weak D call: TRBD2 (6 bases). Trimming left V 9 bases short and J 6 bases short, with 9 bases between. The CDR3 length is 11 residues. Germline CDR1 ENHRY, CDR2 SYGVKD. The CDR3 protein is CAMGLSNEQFF. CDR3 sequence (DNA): TGTGCCATGGGACTTTCCAATGAGCAGTTCTTC.

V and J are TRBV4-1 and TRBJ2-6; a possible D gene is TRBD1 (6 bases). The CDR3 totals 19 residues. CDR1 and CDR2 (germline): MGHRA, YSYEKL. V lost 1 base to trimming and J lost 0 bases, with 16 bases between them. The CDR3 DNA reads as TGCGCCAGCAGCCAAGCCCCAGGGGAATCTAACTCTGGGGCCAACGTCCTGACTTTC. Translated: CASSQAPGESNSGANVLTF.

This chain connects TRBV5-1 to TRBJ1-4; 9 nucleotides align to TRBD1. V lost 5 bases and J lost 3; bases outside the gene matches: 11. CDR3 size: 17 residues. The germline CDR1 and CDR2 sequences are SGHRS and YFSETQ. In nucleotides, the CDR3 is TGCGCCAGCAGAGGGGCGGACAGGGGAGCGGCTAATGAAAAACTGTTTTTT. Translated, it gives CASRGADRGAANEKLFF.

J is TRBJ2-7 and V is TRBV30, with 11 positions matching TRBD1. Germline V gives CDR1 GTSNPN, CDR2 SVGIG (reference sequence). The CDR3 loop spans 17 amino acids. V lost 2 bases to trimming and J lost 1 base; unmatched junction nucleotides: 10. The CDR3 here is CAWSSIPRDRGSYEQYF. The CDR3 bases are TGTGCCTGGAGTAGTATCCCCCGGGACAGGGGGTCCTACGAGCAGTACTTC. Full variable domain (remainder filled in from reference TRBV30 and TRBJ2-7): SQTIHQWPATLVQPVGSPLSLECTVEGTSNPNLYWYRQAAGRGLQLLFYSVGIGQISSEVPQNLSASRPQDRQFILSSKKLLLSDSGFYLCAWSSIPRDRGSYEQYFGPGTRLTVT.

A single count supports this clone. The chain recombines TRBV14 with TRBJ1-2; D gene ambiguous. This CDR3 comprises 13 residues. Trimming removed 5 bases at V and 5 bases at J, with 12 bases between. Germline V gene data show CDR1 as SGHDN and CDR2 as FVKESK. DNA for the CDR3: TGTGCCAGCAGCTTTTTGGAGGGTTATGGCTACACCTTC. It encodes CASSFLEGYGYTF.

The DNA for the CDR3 is TGCGCCAGCAGTGGTGGACTAGCGGGAGGACACAATGAGCAGTTCTTC. Residues: CASSGGLAGGHNEQFF. The V and J genes are TRBV10-1 and TRBJ2-1; 14 positions agree with TRBD2. The CDR3 length is 16 residues. V gave up 4 bases and J gave up 5 bases; unmatched junction bases: 4. Per germline, CDR1 WNHNN and CDR2 SYGVQD (reference sequence).

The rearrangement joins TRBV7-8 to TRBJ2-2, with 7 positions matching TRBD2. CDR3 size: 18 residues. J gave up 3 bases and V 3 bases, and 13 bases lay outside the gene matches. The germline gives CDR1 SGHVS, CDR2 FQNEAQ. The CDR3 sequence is CASSFSISGGEDTGELFF. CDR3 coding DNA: TGTGCCAGCAGCTTCTCGATCTCGGGAGGCGAGGACACCGGGGAGCTGTTTTTT.

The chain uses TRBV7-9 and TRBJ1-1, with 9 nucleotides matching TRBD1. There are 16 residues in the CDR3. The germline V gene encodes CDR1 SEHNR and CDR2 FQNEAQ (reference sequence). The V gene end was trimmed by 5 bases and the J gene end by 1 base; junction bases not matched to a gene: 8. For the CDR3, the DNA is TGTGCCAGCAGCAACCGGGACAGGGCTCCGAACACTGAAGCTTTCTTT. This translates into CASSNRDRAPNTEAFF. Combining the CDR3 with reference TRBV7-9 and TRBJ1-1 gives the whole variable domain DTGVSQNPRHKITKRGQNVTFRCDPISEHNRLYWYRQTLGQGPEFLTYFQNEAQLEKSRLLSDRFSAERPKGSFSTLEIQRTEQGDSAMYLCASSNRDRAPNTEAFFGQGTRLTVV.

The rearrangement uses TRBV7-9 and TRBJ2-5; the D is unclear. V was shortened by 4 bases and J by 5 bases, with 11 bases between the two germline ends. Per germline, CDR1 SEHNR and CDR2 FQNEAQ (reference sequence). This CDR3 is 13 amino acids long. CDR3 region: CASSSNYDETQYF. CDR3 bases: TGTGCCAGCAGCTCCAACTATGATGAGACCCAGTACTTC.

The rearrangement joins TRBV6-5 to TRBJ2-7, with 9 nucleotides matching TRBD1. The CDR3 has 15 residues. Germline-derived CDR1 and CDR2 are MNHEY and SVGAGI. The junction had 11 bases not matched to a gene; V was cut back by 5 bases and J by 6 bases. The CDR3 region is CASSPYVTGGGEQYF. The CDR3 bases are TGTGCCAGCAGTCCCTACGTTACAGGGGGCGGCGAGCAGTACTTC.

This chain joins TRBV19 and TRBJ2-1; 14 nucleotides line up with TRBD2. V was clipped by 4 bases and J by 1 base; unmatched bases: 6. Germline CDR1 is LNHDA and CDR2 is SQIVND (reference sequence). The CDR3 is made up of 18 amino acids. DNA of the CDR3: TGTGCCAGTAGTAGCGGGACTAGCGGGAGACATTCCTACAATGAGCAGTTCTTC. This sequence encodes CASSSGTSGRHSYNEQFF. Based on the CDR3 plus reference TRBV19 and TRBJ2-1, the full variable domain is DGGITQSPKYLFRKEGQNVTLSCEQNLNHDAMYWYRQDPGQGLRLIYYSQIVNDFQKGDIAEGYSVSREKKESFPLTVTSAQKNPTAFYLCASSSGTSGRHSYNEQFFGPGTRLTVL.

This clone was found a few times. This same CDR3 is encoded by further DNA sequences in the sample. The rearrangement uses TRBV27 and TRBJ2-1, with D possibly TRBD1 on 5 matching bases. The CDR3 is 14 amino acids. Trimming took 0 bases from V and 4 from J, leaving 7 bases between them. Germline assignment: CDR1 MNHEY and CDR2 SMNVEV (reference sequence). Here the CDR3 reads CASSLSAGYNEQFF. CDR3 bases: TGTGCCAGCAGTTTATCGGCAGGGTACAATGAGCAGTTCTTC.

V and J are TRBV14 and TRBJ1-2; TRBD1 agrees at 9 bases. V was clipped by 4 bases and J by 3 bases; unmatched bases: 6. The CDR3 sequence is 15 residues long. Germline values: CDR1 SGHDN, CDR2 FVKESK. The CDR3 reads CASSPGTGLHYGYTF. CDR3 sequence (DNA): TGTGCCAGCAGCCCCGGGACAGGGTTGCACTATGGCTACACCTTC.

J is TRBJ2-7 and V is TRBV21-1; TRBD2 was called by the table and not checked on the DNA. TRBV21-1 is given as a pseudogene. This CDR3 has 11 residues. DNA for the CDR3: TGTGCCAGCACCCCGAGGCACGAGCAGTACTTC. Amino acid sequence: CASTPRHEQYF.

The DNA for the CDR3 is TGTGCCAGCAGTTGGGGGAACGGTGGTAATTCACCCCTCCACTTT. This codes for CASSWGNGGNSPLHF. This chain connects TRBV11-1 to TRBJ1-6; TRBD1 is a possible D gene (5 bases). Between the trimmed V and J ends, which lost 6 bases and 6 bases, there was a span of 15 bases. The CDR3 contains 15 residues. Germline CDR1 SGHAT, CDR2 FQDESV (reference sequence).

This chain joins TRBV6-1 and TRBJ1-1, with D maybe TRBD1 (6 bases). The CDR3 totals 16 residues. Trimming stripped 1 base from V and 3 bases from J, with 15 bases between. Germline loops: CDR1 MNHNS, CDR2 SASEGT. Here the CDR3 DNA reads TGTGCCAGCAGTGAAGAAATGCTTGGGGGGCACACTGAAGCTTTCTTT. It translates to CASSEEMLGGHTEAFF.

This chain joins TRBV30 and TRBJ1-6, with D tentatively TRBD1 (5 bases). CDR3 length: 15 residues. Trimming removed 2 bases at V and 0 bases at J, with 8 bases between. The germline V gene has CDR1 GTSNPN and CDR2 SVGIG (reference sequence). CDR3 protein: CAWSTGTSYNSPLHF. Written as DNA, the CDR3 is TGTGCCTGGAGTACCGGGACCTCCTATAATTCACCCCTCCACTTT.

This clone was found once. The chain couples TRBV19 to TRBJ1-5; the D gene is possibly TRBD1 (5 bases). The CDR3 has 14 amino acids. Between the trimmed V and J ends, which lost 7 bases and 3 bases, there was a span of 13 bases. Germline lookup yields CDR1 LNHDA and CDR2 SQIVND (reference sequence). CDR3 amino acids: CASTKRQYNQPQHF. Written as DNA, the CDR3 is TGTGCCAGTACTAAGCGACAGTACAATCAGCCCCAGCATTTT. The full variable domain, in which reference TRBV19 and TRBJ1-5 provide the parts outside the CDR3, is DGGITQSPKYLFRKEGQNVTLSCEQNLNHDAMYWYRQDPGQGLRLIYYSQIVNDFQKGDIAEGYSVSREKKESFPLTVTSAQKNPTAFYLCASTKRQYNQPQHFGDGTRLSIL.